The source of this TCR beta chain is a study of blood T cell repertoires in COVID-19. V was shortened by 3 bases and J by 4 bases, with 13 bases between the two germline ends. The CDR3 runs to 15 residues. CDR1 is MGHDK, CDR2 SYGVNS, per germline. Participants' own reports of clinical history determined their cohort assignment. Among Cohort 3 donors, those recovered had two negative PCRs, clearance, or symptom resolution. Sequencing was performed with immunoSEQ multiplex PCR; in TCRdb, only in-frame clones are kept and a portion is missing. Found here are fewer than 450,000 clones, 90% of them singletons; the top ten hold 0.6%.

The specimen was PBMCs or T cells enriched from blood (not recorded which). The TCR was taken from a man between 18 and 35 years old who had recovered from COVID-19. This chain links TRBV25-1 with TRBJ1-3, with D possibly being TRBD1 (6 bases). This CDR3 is CASSEAGVQGNTIYF. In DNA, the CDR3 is TGTGCCAGCAGTGAGGCAGGGGTGCAGGGAAACACCATATATTTT.